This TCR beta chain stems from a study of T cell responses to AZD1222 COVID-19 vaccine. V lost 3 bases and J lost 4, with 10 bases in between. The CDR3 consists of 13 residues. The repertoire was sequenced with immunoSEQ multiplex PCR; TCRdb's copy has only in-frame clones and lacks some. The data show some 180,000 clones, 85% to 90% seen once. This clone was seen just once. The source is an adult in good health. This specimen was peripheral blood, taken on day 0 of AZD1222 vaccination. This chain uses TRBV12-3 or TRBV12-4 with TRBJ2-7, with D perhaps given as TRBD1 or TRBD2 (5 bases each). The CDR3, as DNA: TGTGCCAGCAGTTTTGGGGGTTGGTACGAGCAGTACTTC. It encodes CASSFGGWYEQYF.